This T cell receptor (beta chain) was sequenced in a study of CD8 T cells in ankylosing spondylitis. MiXCR was run by TCRdb on the 5' RACE reads, yielding one entry per CDR3 protein. The table lists over 25,000 distinct CDR3 sequences, approximately 15% of them singletons, with roughly 36% in the top ten. The V end was cut by 7 bases, the J end by 4 bases, with 8 bases between. Germline assignment: CDR1 SQVTM and CDR2 ANQGSEA. The CDR3 is made up of 11 amino acids. Sequencing input: blood. The chain recombines TRBV29-1 with TRBJ2-1; D tentatively fits TRBD1 or TRBD2 (5 bases each). The source is a male donor with ankylosing spondylitis or in good health (not recorded which). CDR3 protein: CSGDRYNEQFF. DNA for the CDR3: TGCAGCGGGGACCGGTACAATGAGCAGTTCTTC.